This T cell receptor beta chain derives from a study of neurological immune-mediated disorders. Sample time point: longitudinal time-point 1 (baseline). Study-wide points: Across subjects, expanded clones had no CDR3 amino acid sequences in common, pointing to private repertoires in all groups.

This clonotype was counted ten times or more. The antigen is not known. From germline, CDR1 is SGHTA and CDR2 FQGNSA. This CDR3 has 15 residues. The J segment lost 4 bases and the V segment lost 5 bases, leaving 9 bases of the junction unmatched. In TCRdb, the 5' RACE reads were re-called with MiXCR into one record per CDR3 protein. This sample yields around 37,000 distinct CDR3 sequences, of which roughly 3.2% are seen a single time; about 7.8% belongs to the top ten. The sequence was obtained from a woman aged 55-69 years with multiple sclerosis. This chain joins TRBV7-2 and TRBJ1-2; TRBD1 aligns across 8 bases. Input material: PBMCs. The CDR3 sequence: CASSAAGQVLYGYTF. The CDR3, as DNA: TGTGCCAGCAGCGCAGCGGGACAGGTCCTCTATGGCTACACCTTC.